Listed below are T cell receptor beta chains from one sample, sequenced in a study of B cell selection in AIRE deficiency. The repertoire was sequenced with immunoSEQ multiplex PCR; TCRdb's copy has only in-frame clones and lacks some. The table lists tens of thousands of clones, about 97% of them singletons. Sequences were obtained from conventional CD4+ T cells sorted from PBMCs. These receptors all come from a human donor with AIRE deficiency. The CDR3 runs from the conserved cysteine through the conserved F or W. The D gene is left open where the match is weak. Some rows have no size entry. The others give once, few or many, or a class for an expanded clone.

clone size: -
V gene: TRBV14
D gene: -
J gene: TRBJ2-3
CDR3 DNA: TGTGCCAGCAGCCCTTCTCTTAACACAGATACGCAGTATTTT
CDR3 protein: CASSPSLNTDTQYF

clone size: -
V gene: TRBV9
D gene: -
J gene: TRBJ1-1
CDR3 DNA: TGTGCCAGCAGCGTAGAGGCAGTCCTGAACACTGAAGCTTTCTTT
CDR3 protein: CASSVEAVLNTEAFF

clone size: -
V gene: TRBV4-3
D gene: TRBD1
J gene: TRBJ2-3
CDR3 DNA: TGCGCCAGCAGCCAACCGGCCCGGACAGGGGGCAAGGGAGATACGCAGTATTTT
CDR3 protein: CASSQPARTGGKGDTQYF

clone size: -
V gene: TRBV25-1
D gene: -
J gene: TRBJ1-2
CDR3 DNA: TGTGCCAGCAGTAACCCCGGACAGCCAGGGTATGGCTACACCTTC
CDR3 protein: CASSNPGQPGYGYTF

clone size: -
V gene: TRBV2
D gene: -
J gene: TRBJ1-2
CDR3 DNA: TGTGCCAGCCTAGGCCTAGCAGAGGGCTACACCTTC
CDR3 protein: CASLGLAEGYTF

clone size: -
V gene: TRBV7-2
D gene: -
J gene: TRBJ2-1
CDR3 DNA: TGTGCCACCGAGCGGTCCCCCTACAATGAGCAGTTCTTC
CDR3 protein: CATERSPYNEQFF

clone size: few
V gene: TRBV15
D gene: -
J gene: TRBJ2-2
CDR3 DNA: TGTGCCACCAGCACCGGGGGCCCCACGAACACCGGGGAGCTGTTTTTT
CDR3 protein: CATSTGGPTNTGELFF

clone size: few
V gene: TRBV4-1
D gene: -
J gene: TRBJ2-7
CDR3 DNA: TGCGCCAGCAGCCAACGGTCATACGGCGAGCAGTACTTC
CDR3 protein: CASSQRSYGEQYF

clone size: -
V gene: TRBV21-1
D gene: -
J gene: TRBJ1-4
CDR3 DNA: TGTGCCAGCAGCATGTTCCGGGACAGGGAGAGCCTTGCAACTAATGAAAAACTGTTTTTT
CDR3 protein: CASSMFRDRESLATNEKLFF

clone size: -
V gene: TRBV10-3
D gene: -
J gene: TRBJ2-3
CDR3 DNA: TGTGCCATCAGTGAGCGGGACCCGCGCACAGATACGCAGTATTTT
CDR3 protein: CAISERDPRTDTQYF

clone size: -
V gene: TRBV4-2
D gene: -
J gene: TRBJ1-5
CDR3 DNA: TGTGCCAGCAGCCAAGAGTCTAGGACAGCAACTGAGAGTGGGAGCGGTCAGCCCCAGCATTTT
CDR3 protein: CASSQESRTATESGSGQPQHF

clone size: -
V gene: TRBV4-1
D gene: -
J gene: TRBJ2-5
CDR3 DNA: TGCGCCAGCAGCCAAGGTGTTAGCGGCGAGACCCAGTACTTC
CDR3 protein: CASSQGVSGETQYF

clone size: -
V gene: TRBV5-1
D gene: -
J gene: TRBJ2-7
CDR3 DNA: TGCGCCAGCAGCTTGCAAGGGACGCCCGGCGAGCAGTACTTC
CDR3 protein: CASSLQGTPGEQYF

clone size: -
V gene: TRBV27
D gene: -
J gene: TRBJ2-7
CDR3 DNA: TGTGCCAGCAGTCCAAACAGAGGGGCAACGGATACCTACGAGCAGTACTTC
CDR3 protein: CASSPNRGATDTYEQYF

clone size: -
V gene: TRBV10-3
D gene: TRBD2
J gene: TRBJ2-3
CDR3 DNA: TGTGCCACAGACCGGGTAGCGGGAGGGACAGATACGCAGTATTTT
CDR3 protein: CATDRVAGGTDTQYF

clone size: -
V gene: TRBV5-5
D gene: -
J gene: TRBJ2-5
CDR3 DNA: TGTGCCAGCTTCTTCCGGCAGTACCAAGAGACCCAGTACTTC
CDR3 protein: CASFFRQYQETQYF

clone size: -
V gene: TRBV4-2
D gene: -
J gene: TRBJ2-7
CDR3 DNA: TGTGCCAGCAGCCAGGGGACAAACTCCTACGAGCAGTACTTC
CDR3 protein: CASSQGTNSYEQYF

clone size: -
V gene: TRBV11-3
D gene: -
J gene: TRBJ2-1
CDR3 DNA: TGTGCCAGCAGCTTAGATGGGATGATGACTGAGCAGTTCTTC
CDR3 protein: CASSLDGMMTEQFF

clone size: once
V gene: TRBV9
D gene: TRBD2
J gene: TRBJ2-3
CDR3 DNA: TGTGCCAGCAACCCTAGCGGACCCCCGGATACGCAGTATTTT
CDR3 protein: CASNPSGPPDTQYF

clone size: once
V gene: TRBV15
D gene: TRBD1
J gene: TRBJ1-1
CDR3 DNA: TGTGCCACCAGCAGAGCAGGGGGTTTCTCTGAAGCTTTCTTT
CDR3 protein: CATSRAGGFSEAFF

clone size: -
V gene: TRBV28
D gene: TRBD1
J gene: TRBJ1-5
CDR3 DNA: TGTGCCAGCACCGGCAGGGGGTTCAATCAGCCCCAGCATTTT
CDR3 protein: CASTGRGFNQPQHF

clone size: -
V gene: TRBV6-6
D gene: -
J gene: TRBJ1-1
CDR3 DNA: TGTGCCAGCAGTTACGGAAGGGCAGAAGCTTTCTTT
CDR3 protein: CASSYGRAEAFF

clone size: -
V gene: TRBV6-6
D gene: -
J gene: TRBJ2-1
CDR3 DNA: TGTGCCAGCAGTTACGTTCCAGGGTACAATGAGCAGTTCTTC
CDR3 protein: CASSYVPGYNEQFF

clone size: -
V gene: TRBV6-5
D gene: -
J gene: TRBJ2-3
CDR3 DNA: TGTGCCAGCAGTTACGGACAATTCACAGATACGCAGTATTTT
CDR3 protein: CASSYGQFTDTQYF

clone size: -
V gene: TRBV27
D gene: -
J gene: TRBJ1-5
CDR3 DNA: TGTGCCAGCAGTCCGCACAATAGCAATCAGCCCCAGCATTTT
CDR3 protein: CASSPHNSNQPQHF

clone size: -
V gene: TRBV4-1
D gene: TRBD1
J gene: TRBJ1-6
CDR3 DNA: TGCGCCAGCAGCCAAGAGGGACAGGGGATGGGGTCACCCCTCCACTTT
CDR3 protein: CASSQEGQGMGSPLHF

clone size: -
V gene: TRBV6-1
D gene: -
J gene: TRBJ1-2
CDR3 DNA: TGTGCCAGCATAACGTTCACTAACTATGGCTACACCTTC
CDR3 protein: CASITFTNYGYTF

clone size: -
V gene: TRBV5-6
D gene: -
J gene: TRBJ2-2
CDR3 DNA: TGTGCCAGCAGCTTGGCCCCATTGGCCGGGGAGCTGTTTTTT
CDR3 protein: CASSLAPLAGELFF

clone size: -
V gene: TRBV7-3
D gene: -
J gene: TRBJ1-3
CDR3 DNA: TGTGCCAGCAGCCTCCTCGATGGAAACACCATATATTTT
CDR3 protein: CASSLLDGNTIYF

clone size: -
V gene: TRBV7-8
D gene: -
J gene: TRBJ2-7
CDR3 DNA: TGTGCCAGCAGCTTAGAGTTTCTCCCCGAGCAGTACTTC
CDR3 protein: CASSLEFLPEQYF

clone size: -
V gene: TRBV19
D gene: -
J gene: TRBJ2-7
CDR3 DNA: TGTGCCAGTAGTAGGACTGGAAGCTCCTACGAGCAGTACTTC
CDR3 protein: CASSRTGSSYEQYF

clone size: -
V gene: TRBV6-1
D gene: -
J gene: TRBJ1-6
CDR3 DNA: TGTGCCAGCAGTGAAGTAGGGGGACCCTATAATTCACCCCTCCACTTT
CDR3 protein: CASSEVGGPYNSPLHF

clone size: -
V gene: TRBV4-2
D gene: TRBD2
J gene: TRBJ2-1
CDR3 DNA: TGTGCCAGCAGCCTAGCGGGTACCCCCTACAATGAGCAGTTCTTC
CDR3 protein: CASSLAGTPYNEQFF

clone size: -
V gene: TRBV19
D gene: -
J gene: TRBJ1-1
CDR3 DNA: TGTGCCAGTAGTATTTCAGGGGCCCCGAACACTGAAGCTTTCTTT
CDR3 protein: CASSISGAPNTEAFF

clone size: -
V gene: TRBV7-2
D gene: TRBD2
J gene: TRBJ2-7
CDR3 DNA: TGTGCCAGCAGCTTAGCGGGACTAGCGACCGAGCAGTACTTC
CDR3 protein: CASSLAGLATEQYF

clone size: -
V gene: TRBV10-3
D gene: -
J gene: TRBJ1-2
CDR3 DNA: TGTGCCATCAGTGAGTCTACGAACTATGGCTACACCTTC
CDR3 protein: CAISESTNYGYTF

clone size: -
V gene: TRBV19
D gene: TRBD1
J gene: TRBJ1-5
CDR3 DNA: TGTGCCAGTAGTATGGGGCCGGGCAGGGGGGATCATAGCAATCAGCCCCAGCATTTT
CDR3 protein: CASSMGPGRGDHSNQPQHF

clone size: -
V gene: TRBV2
D gene: TRBD1
J gene: TRBJ1-1
CDR3 DNA: TGTGCCTTAGGGACAGGGTCGAACACTGAAGCTTTCTTT
CDR3 protein: CALGTGSNTEAFF

clone size: -
V gene: TRBV7-6
D gene: -
J gene: TRBJ1-3
CDR3 DNA: TGTGCCAGCAGCTTATTAAGAAGCTCTGGAAACACCATATATTTT
CDR3 protein: CASSLLRSSGNTIYF

clone size: -
V gene: TRBV7-3
D gene: TRBD2
J gene: TRBJ2-7
CDR3 DNA: TGTGCCAGCAGCCCGGGCGGGAGCTACGAGCAGTACTTC
CDR3 protein: CASSPGGSYEQYF

clone size: -
V gene: TRBV4-3
D gene: -
J gene: TRBJ2-1
CDR3 DNA: TGCGCCAGCAGCCAAGATCCCGCCGAAGGGAATGAGCAGTTCTTC
CDR3 protein: CASSQDPAEGNEQFF

clone size: -
V gene: TRBV13
D gene: -
J gene: TRBJ2-3
CDR3 DNA: TGTGCCAGCAGCTTAGGGAGGGGAGGAGATACGCAGTATTTT
CDR3 protein: CASSLGRGGDTQYF

clone size: -
V gene: TRBV12-5
D gene: TRBD1
J gene: TRBJ2-3
CDR3 DNA: TGTGCTAGTGGTTTGGTACTCGGACAGGGGAATTCTAGCACAGATACGCAGTATTTT
CDR3 protein: CASGLVLGQGNSSTDTQYF

clone size: -
V gene: TRBV19
D gene: -
J gene: TRBJ2-7
CDR3 DNA: TGTGCCAGTAGAGGCGGGACAGAAGGGCAGTACTTC
CDR3 protein: CASRGGTEGQYF

clone size: -
V gene: TRBV6-1
D gene: -
J gene: TRBJ2-5
CDR3 DNA: TGTGCCAGCACCCGAGCCAGGGGAGAGACCCAGTACTTC
CDR3 protein: CASTRARGETQYF

clone size: -
V gene: TRBV5-1
D gene: -
J gene: TRBJ2-5
CDR3 DNA: TGCGCCAGCAGCCTACTCCCCGGGACTCCCCAAGAGACCCAGTACTTC
CDR3 protein: CASSLLPGTPQETQYF

clone size: -
V gene: TRBV11-3
D gene: TRBD1
J gene: TRBJ1-6
CDR3 DNA: TGTGCCAGCAGCTGGGACAGGGGTACCAATTCACCCCTCCACTTT
CDR3 protein: CASSWDRGTNSPLHF